This TCR beta chain is drawn from a study of shared clonotypes between healthy human individuals. TCRdb's copy holds only in-frame clones and misses some; the assay was immunoSEQ multiplex PCR. The table shows 550,000 to 700,000 clones, with around 78% occurring only once. This CDR3 is built from 14 residues. The V end lost 5 bases, the J end lost 6 bases, and 13 bases lay between the germline ends. Germline V gene sequence: CDR1 SGHAT, CDR2 FQNNGV. Sequenced: memory CD4+ T cells sorted from blood. Specified subset: CD45RA-negative fraction. The V call is TRBV11-2, the J call TRBJ2-2; no clear D gene. This TCR came from a young woman in good health. In DNA form, the CDR3 reads TGTGCCAGCAGCCTGACCCTAGTGGCCGGGGAGCTGTTTTTT. Translation gives CASSLTLVAGELFF. The full variable domain, in which reference TRBV11-2 and TRBJ2-2 provide the parts outside the CDR3, is EAGVAQSPRYKIIEKRQSVAFWCNPISGHATLYWYQQILGQGPKLLIQFQNNGVVDDSQLPKDRFSAERLKGVDSTLKIQPAKLEDSAVYLCASSLTLVAGELFFGEGSRLTVL.